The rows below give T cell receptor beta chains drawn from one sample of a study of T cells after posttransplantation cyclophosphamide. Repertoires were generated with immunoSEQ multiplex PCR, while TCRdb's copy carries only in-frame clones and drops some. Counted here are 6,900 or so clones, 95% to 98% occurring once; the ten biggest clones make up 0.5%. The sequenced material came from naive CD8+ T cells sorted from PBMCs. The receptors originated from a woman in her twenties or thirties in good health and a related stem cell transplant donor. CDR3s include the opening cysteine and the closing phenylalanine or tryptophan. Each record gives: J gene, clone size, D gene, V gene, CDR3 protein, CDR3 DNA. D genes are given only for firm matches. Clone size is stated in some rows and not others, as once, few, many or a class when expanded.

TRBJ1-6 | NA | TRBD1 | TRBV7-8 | CASSFPGTVNSPLHF | TGTGCCAGCAGCTTTCCGGGGACAGTGAATTCACCCCTCCACTTT
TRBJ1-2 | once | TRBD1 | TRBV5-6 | CASSLFRTGHYGYTF | TGTGCCAGCAGCTTGTTTAGGACAGGCCACTATGGCTACACCTTC
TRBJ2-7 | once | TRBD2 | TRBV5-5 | CASSLERGVYEQYF | TGTGCCAGCAGCTTGGAGCGGGGGGTATACGAGCAGTACTTC
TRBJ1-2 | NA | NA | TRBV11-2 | CASSLEPDSRYTF | TGTGCCAGCAGCTTGGAACCGGACAGTCGCTACACCTTC
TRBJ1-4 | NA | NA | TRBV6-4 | CASSGRLEKLFF | TGTGCCAGCAGTGGCAGGCTGGAAAAACTGTTTTTT
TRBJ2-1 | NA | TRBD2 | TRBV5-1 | CASSFAGGTSGVTVYNEQFF | TGCGCCAGCAGCTTTGCGGGAGGGACTAGCGGGGTCACGGTATACAATGAGCAGTTCTTC
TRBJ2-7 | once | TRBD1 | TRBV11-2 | CASSLDPGQGSGQYF | TGTGCCAGCAGCTTAGACCCGGGACAGGGCTCCGGGCAGTACTTC
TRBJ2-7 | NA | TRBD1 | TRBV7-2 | CASSSDRGPSYEQYF | TGTGCCAGCAGCTCTGACAGGGGACCCTCCTACGAGCAGTACTTC
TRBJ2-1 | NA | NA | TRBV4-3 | CASSQDRASYNEQFF | TGCGCCAGCAGCCAAGACAGGGCATCCTACAATGAGCAGTTCTTC
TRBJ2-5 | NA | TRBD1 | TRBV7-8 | CASSLLGTGGQETQYF | TGTGCCAGCAGCTTACTCGGGACAGGGGGCCAAGAGACCCAGTACTTC
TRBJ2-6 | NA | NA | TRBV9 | CASSVRDSGANVLTF | TGTGCCAGCAGCGTCAGGGACTCTGGGGCCAACGTCCTGACTTTC
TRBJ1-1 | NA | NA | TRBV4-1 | CASSQVADITEAFF | TGCGCCAGCAGCCAAGTGGCAGATATTACTGAAGCTTTCTTT
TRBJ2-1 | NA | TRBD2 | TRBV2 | CATTSGVGSYNEQFF | TGTGCCACCACTAGCGGGGTAGGGTCCTACAATGAGCAGTTCTTC
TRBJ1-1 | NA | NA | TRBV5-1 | CASSPTRRGGTEAFF | TGCGCCAGCAGCCCGACCAGGAGGGGGGGCACTGAAGCTTTCTTT
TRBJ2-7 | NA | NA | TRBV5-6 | CASSLGSGEQYF | TGTGCCAGCAGCTTGGGATCCGGCGAGCAGTACTTC
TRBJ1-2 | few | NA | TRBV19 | CASSIDTAGLNYGYTF | TGTGCCAGTAGTATAGATACGGCAGGGTTGAACTATGGCTACACCTTC
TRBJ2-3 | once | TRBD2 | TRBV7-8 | CASSLSGGPSTDTQYF | TGTGCCAGCAGCTTAAGCGGGGGGCCTAGCACAGATACGCAGTATTTT
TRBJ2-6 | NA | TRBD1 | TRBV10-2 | CASTAILSWDREGRPNVLTF | TGCGCCAGCACCGCGATTTTAAGCTGGGACAGGGAAGGACGGCCCAACGTCCTGACTTTC
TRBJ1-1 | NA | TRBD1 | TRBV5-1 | CASSDRGAGNTEAFF | TGCGCCAGCTCTGACAGGGGAGCGGGGAACACTGAAGCTTTCTTT
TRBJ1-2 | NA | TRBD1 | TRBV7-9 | CASSFDRDGYTF | TGTGCCAGCAGCTTCGACAGGGATGGCTACACCTTC
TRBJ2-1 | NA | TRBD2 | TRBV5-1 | CASSKTSGGSAYNEQFF | TGCGCCAGCAGCAAGACTAGCGGGGGGTCAGCCTACAATGAGCAGTTCTTC
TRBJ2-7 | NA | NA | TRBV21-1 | CASSKMGPYEQYF | TGTGCCAGCAGCAAAATGGGGCCATACGAGCAGTACTTC
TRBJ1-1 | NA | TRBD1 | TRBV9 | CASSVGGQGTF | TGTGCCAGCAGCGTAGGGGGACAGGGTACTTTT
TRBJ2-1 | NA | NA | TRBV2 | CASSEVLNEQFF | TGTGCCAGCAGTGAAGTCCTCAATGAGCAGTTCTTC
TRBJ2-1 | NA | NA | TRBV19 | CASSSRNSYNEQFF | TGTGCCAGTAGTTCGCGGAACTCCTACAATGAGCAGTTCTTC
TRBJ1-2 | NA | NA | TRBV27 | CASSFGTSYGYTF | TGTGCCAGCAGTTTCGGCACTAGCTATGGCTACACCTTC